This TCR beta chain was observed in a study of long-term antiretroviral therapy in people with HIV. In the study overall: A decade or so separates the oldest specimens from the later 2015 immediate-ART recommendation.

Germline V lookup: CDR1 SGHRS, CDR2 YFSETQ. Trimming left V 2 bases short and J 4 bases short, with 9 bases between. There are 13 residues in the CDR3. Study-level results: Repertoire dominance by clones expanded before ART was seen at all time points.

All participants with HIV were treated in the United States. Runs used v3.0 of the immunoSEQ assay and were done at survey level. TCRdb's table, derived via immunoSEQ multiplex PCR, lists solely in-frame clones and lacks some. This table holds 15,000 to 20,000 clones, roughly 83% found once. To note about this clone: What it recognizes is unknown.

The V call is TRBV5-1, the J call TRBJ1-2; possibly TRBD1 for D (6 bases). Specimen: unsorted PBMCs, collected 0.9 years after starting antiretroviral therapy. The sequence was obtained from a man younger than 35 with HIV. This CDR3 is CASSLQGPYGYTF. The CDR3 DNA reads as TGCGCCAGCAGCTTACAGGGCCCCTATGGCTACACCTTC.